This TCR beta chain was profiled in a study of T cell responses to AZD1222 COVID-19 vaccine. V was trimmed by 6 bases and J by 2 bases, leaving 8 bases between them. The CDR3 length is 13 residues. Germline-derived CDR1 and CDR2 are MDHEN and SYDVKM. Data came from immunoSEQ multiplex PCR; TCRdb stores just in-frame clones and leaves some out. The data hold about 150,000 clones, with over 80% observed a single time. The genes are TRBV28 and TRBJ2-1; D tentatively reads TRBD1 or TRBD2 (6 bases each). This TCR was sampled from an adult who received the AZD1222 COVID-19 vaccine. The starting material was peripheral blood, obtained 28 days after the second AZD1222 dose. The CDR3 bases are TGTGCCAGCAGGGAGGGGGCCTACAATGAGCAGTTCTTC. Amino acids: CASREGAYNEQFF.